The source of this T cell receptor (beta chain) is a study of blood T cell repertoires in COVID-19 (dated by TCRdb to about 2020). Turning to the overall study: The collaborator samples originated in the United States, Italy and Spain and spanned the acute and convalescent phases of COVID-19. Where available, HLA class I and class II types were obtained from metadata supplied by the sample provider rather than from assay-based typing. A freely available public database, intended as a resource for researchers studying the immune response to SARS-CoV-2, is where the repertoires were released. Samples were obtained from the ongoing ImmuneRACE study (first 160 participants) and from 1,254 subjects provided by 6 global collaborators. A de-identified subject ID, COVID-19 status, age in years and sex were almost always included in the sample metadata. The prospective study material was composed of cDNA or gDNA derived from T cells, B-cell-depleted T cells, or PBMCs. Deeply sampled blood TCRbeta repertoires from subjects exposed to, actively infected with, or recovered from COVID-19 were included in the dataset. Study-level results and caveats: The amount of clinical and demographic metadata varied by source and participant and was provided uncurated.

Collaborating institutions collected whole blood in K2EDTA tubes following their own protocols. For TCRbeta analysis, collaborator samples were shipped as frozen whole blood, as isolated PBMCs, or as DNA extracted from either sample type. TCRbeta CDR3 regions were amplified from genomic DNA by means of the immunoSEQ Assay, a bias-controlled multiplex PCR. Processing in the source paper ran as follows. The number of nucleated cells in each sample was estimated from the amplification of reference gene primers within the assay. To quantify the absolute abundance of each unique TCRbeta CDR3 rearrangement, sequence reads were collapsed and filtered. For each sample, productive Simpson clonality was calculated as the square root of Simpson's diversity index over productive rearrangements. Sourced from immuneACCESS, this table was stored by TCRdb with only in-frame sequences that have V and J called. A share of the clones is absent; for the studies checked, an unresolved V gene accounts for under half, and the remainder has no known explanation. The V and J calls and clone size are taken from that table; D and trimming were inferred from the DNA. The sample data list around 30,000 clones, and 87% of these were observed just once. The ten largest clonotypes hold roughly 14% of the sample.

On this clone: The antigen it binds to is not known. The sample holds no much larger clone one base away, and base qualities are not on file.

From the cysteine through the phenylalanine, the CDR3 covers 16 amino acids. Only the CDR3 DNA stays, 48 bases, in frame from base 1. V and J are trimmed by 5 bases and 7 bases, and the gene matches miss 12 bases of the junction. CDR1 and CDR2 are drawn from the germline V gene (reference sequence): SEHNR, FQNEAQ. The chain is assembled from TRBV7-9 and TRBJ1-5; 9 bases in the middle match TRBD1. Sequences were obtained from peripheral blood. This receptor was obtained from a human donor in a cohort sampled during active COVID-19. The donor label of this sample is uncertain. The CDR3 has the sequence CASSLGGTGFGQPQHF. The DNA is TGTGCCAGCAGCCTCGGCGGGACAGGGTTTGGGCAGCCCCAGCATTTT. The full variable domain, completed from the reference TRBV7-9 and TRBJ1-5 proteins outside the CDR3, reads DTGVSQNPRHKITKRGQNVTFRCDPISEHNRLYWYRQTLGQGPEFLTYFQNEAQLEKSRLLSDRFSAERPKGSFSTLEIQRTEQGDSAMYLCASSLGGTGFGQPQHFGDGTRLSIL.